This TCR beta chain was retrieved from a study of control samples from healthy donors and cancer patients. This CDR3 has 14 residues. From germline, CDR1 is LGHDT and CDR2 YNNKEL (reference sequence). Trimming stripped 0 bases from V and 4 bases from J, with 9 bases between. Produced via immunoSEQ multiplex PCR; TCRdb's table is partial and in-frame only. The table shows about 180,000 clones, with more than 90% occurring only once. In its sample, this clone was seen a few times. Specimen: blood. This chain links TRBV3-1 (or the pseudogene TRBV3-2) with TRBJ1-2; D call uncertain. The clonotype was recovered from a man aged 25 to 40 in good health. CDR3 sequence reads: CASSQERFGYGYTF. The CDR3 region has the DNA TGTGCCAGCAGCCAAGAAAGGTTTGGCTATGGCTACACCTTC.